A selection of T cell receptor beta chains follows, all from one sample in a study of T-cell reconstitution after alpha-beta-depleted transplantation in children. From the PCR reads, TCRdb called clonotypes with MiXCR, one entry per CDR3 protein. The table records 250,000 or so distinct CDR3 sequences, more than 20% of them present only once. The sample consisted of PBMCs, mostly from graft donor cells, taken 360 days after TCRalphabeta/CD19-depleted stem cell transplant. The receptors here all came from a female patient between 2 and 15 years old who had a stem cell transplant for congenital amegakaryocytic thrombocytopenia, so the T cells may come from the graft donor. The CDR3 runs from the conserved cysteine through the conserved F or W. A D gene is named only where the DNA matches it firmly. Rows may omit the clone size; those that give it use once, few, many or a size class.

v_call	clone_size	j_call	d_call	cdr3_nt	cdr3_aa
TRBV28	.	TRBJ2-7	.	TGTGCCAGCCTTCCCCACCCTGTGCAGGACTACGAGCAGTACTTC	CASLPHPVQDYEQYF
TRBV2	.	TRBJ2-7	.	TGTGCCAGCAGTGAACTGGTATCCCCCTACGAGCAGTACTTC	CASSELVSPYEQYF
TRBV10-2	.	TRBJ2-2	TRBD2	TGCGCCAGCACCCTGGGACTAGCGGGAGCCGGGGAGCTGTTTTTT	CASTLGLAGAGELFF
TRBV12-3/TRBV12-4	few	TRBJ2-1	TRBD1	TGTGCCAGCAGTTGGGGACAGGCTAATGAGCAGTTCTTC	CASSWGQANEQFF
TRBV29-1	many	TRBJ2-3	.	TGCAGCGTTGGTCGCTACACCACAGATACGCAGTATTTT	CSVGRYTTDTQYF
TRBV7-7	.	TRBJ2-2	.	TGTGCCAGCAGCTTAGTCGGGGTGGACGGGGAGCTGTTTTTT	CASSLVGVDGELFF
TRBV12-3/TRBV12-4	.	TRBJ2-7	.	TGTGCCAGCAGTTTCAGGTCCAGGGACCACGAGCAGTACTTC	CASSFRSRDHEQYF
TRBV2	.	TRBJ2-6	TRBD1	TGTGCCAGCAGGGACAGGGATCCCCCTGGGGCCAACGTCCTGACTTTC	CASRDRDPPGANVLTF
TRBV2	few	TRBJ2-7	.	TGTGCCAGCATTATAGACAGAGCTGAGTACGAGCAGTACTTC	CASIIDRAEYEQYF
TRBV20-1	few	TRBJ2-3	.	TGCAGTGCTAGGCAGGGTGGGTTGGATACGCAGTATTTT	CSARQGGLDTQYF
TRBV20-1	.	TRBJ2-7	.	TGCAGTGCTAGTTCGGCCTTTGAGGGTTACTCCTACGAGCAGTACTTC	CSASSAFEGYSYEQYF
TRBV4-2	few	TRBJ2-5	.	TGTGCCAGCAGCCAAGAAAAAGAGAGTAGGAGCACCCAGTACTTC	CASSQEKESRSTQYF
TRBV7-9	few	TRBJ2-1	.	TGTGCCAGCAGCTTACTGGCGGGTGCTAATTACAATGAGCAGTTCTTC	CASSLLAGANYNEQFF
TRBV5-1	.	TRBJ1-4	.	TGCGCCAGCAGCAGCGTCCCTAATGAAAAACTGTTTTTT	CASSSVPNEKLFF
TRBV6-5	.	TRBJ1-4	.	TGTGCCAGCAGTTACTCGAAGGTCCTTCCCGGGCGGAGCGAAAAACTGTTTTTT	CASSYSKVLPGRSEKLFF
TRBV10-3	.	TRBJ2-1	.	TGTGCCATCAGAGACGGCAATGAGCAGTTCTTC	CAIRDGNEQFF
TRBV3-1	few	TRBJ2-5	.	TGTGCCAGCAGCCCAAGACGACAAAGGGGGAACCAAGAGACCCAGTACTTC	CASSPRRQRGNQETQYF
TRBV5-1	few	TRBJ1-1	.	TGCGCCAGCAGCTTGGGGTTTCCTCCGAACACTGAAGCTTTCTTT	CASSLGFPPNTEAFF
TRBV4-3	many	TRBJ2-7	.	TGCGCCAGCAGCCAAGATTCGGACTCAAGCTCCTACGAGCAGTACTTC	CASSQDSDSSSYEQYF
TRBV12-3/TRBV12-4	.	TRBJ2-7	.	TGTGCCAGCAGTTTCCCCACGGTAGCGCGATTCCACGAGCAGTACTTC	CASSFPTVARFHEQYF
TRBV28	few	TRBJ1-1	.	TGTGCCAGCACTATGAACACTGAAGCTTTCTTT	CASTMNTEAFF
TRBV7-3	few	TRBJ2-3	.	TGTGCCAAAAAAACCCACAACAGGGACACAGATACGCAGTATTTT	CAKKTHNRDTDTQYF
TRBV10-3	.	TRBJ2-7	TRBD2	TGTGCCATCAGTGAGGTTCTAGCGGGCTCCTACGAGCAGTACTTC	CAISEVLAGSYEQYF
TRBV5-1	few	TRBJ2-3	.	TGCGCCAGCAGCTCTTACGGGGGGCCGACAGATACGCAGTATTTT	CASSSYGGPTDTQYF
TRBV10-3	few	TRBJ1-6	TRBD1	TGTGCCATCAGTGCGGGGGGCCAGGGGGGTTCACCCCTCCACTTT	CAISAGGQGGSPLHF
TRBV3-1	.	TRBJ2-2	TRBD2	TGTGCCAGCAGACCCAACCGACTAGCGCCGAACACCGGGGAGCTGTTTTTT	CASRPNRLAPNTGELFF
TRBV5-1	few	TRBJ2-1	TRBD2	TGCGCCAGCAGCTTAGGGACTAGAGTAAGTGATGAGCAGTTCTTC	CASSLGTRVSDEQFF
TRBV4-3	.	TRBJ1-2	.	TGCGCCAGCAGCCGCGCGGGGGGACATGGCTACACCTTC	CASSRAGGHGYTF
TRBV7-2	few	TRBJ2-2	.	TGTGCCAGCAGCCACCGGGGTGGGAGAGGCACCGGGGAGCTGTTTTTT	CASSHRGGRGTGELFF
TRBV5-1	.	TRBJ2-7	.	TGCGCCAGCAGCTTGGCCCCCCCCGCACAAATCCCCTACGAGCAGTACTTC	CASSLAPPAQIPYEQYF
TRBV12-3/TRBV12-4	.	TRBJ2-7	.	TGTGCCAGCAGTTACGGCAGATCCTACGAGCAGTACTTC	CASSYGRSYEQYF
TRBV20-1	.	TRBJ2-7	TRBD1	TGCAGTGCTCGACGTACAGGGGGCTCCACTTACGAGCAGTACTTC	CSARRTGGSTYEQYF
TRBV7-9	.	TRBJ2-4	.	TGTGCCAGCAGCTTAGTAACACTGCTGCCAATCAACATTCAGTACTTC	CASSLVTLLPINIQYF
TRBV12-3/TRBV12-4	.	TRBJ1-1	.	TGTGCCAGCAGTCTGGGCGACGCGGGTAACACTGAAGCTTTCTTT	CASSLGDAGNTEAFF
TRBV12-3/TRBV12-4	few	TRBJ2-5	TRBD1	TGTGCCAGCAGTTTACCGCCAGGGGGTATGGAGACCCAGTACTTC	CASSLPPGGMETQYF
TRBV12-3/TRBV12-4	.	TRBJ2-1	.	TGTGCCAGCAGTCAACCTCCGGGACAAGGTGCCTATGAGCAGTTCTTC	CASSQPPGQGAYEQFF
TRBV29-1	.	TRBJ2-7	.	TGCAGCGTTGAACTCGATTCTCCCTACGAGCAGTACTTC	CSVELDSPYEQYF
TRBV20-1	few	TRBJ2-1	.	TGCAGTGCGCACCGGGATCGGGGCGTTGAGCAGTTCTTC	CSAHRDRGVEQFF
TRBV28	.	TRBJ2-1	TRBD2	TGTGCCAGCAGTTTATGGGTTAGCGGGAGGGCGAGTTATAATGAGCAGTTCTTC	CASSLWVSGRASYNEQFF
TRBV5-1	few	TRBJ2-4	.	TGCGCCAGCAGCCTACAGGGAAACCAAAACATTCAGTACTTC	CASSLQGNQNIQYF
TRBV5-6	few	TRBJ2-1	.	TGTGCCAGCAGCTTCTCGACGGATGAGCAGTTCTTC	CASSFSTDEQFF
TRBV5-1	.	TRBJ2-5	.	TGCGCCAGCAGCTGGACTGTGGGGGCGCGGACACAAGAGACCCAGTACTTC	CASSWTVGARTQETQYF
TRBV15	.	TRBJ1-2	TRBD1	TGTGCCACCAGAGCCTTGGACAGGTTGACTGAGGGCTACACCTTC	CATRALDRLTEGYTF
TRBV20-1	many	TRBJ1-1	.	TGCAGTGCTAGAACTCCGGACACTGAAGCTTTCTTT	CSARTPDTEAFF
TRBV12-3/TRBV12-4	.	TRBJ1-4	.	TGTGCCAGCAGTTTATTCGGGAATGAAAAACTGTTTTTT	CASSLFGNEKLFF
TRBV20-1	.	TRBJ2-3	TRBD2	TGCAGTGCTAGAGATGTTCTAGCGGGAGCAACAGATACGCAGTATTTT	CSARDVLAGATDTQYF
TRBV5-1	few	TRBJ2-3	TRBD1	TGCGCCAGCCGGAGGGAAGGTAGGGACAGGGGACGACTTAACACAGATACGCAGTATTTT	CASRREGRDRGRLNTDTQYF
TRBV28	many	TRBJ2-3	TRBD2	TGTGCCAGCAGCCCCGGAGCGGGGGTTCGCACAGATACGCAGTATTTT	CASSPGAGVRTDTQYF
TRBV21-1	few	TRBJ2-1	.	TGTGCCAGCAGCAAAGCCTCTAGCGGGATAGTGTTCTTC	CASSKASSGIVFF
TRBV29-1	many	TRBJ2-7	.	TGCAGCGTTCTTCAGGAAACCTACGAGCAGTACTTC	CSVLQETYEQYF
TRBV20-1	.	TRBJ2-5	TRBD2	TGCAGTGCCACCCCCCCACTAGCGGGCAGGACCCAGTACTTC	CSATPPLAGRTQYF
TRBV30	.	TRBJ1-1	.	TGTGCCTGGAGTCCCTATGGGACTGAAGCTTTCTTT	CAWSPYGTEAFF
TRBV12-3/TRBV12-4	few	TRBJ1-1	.	TGTGCCAGCAGTTCCGCCCCCGGACTTTCCACCACTGAAGCTTTCTTT	CASSSAPGLSTTEAFF